This T cell receptor (beta chain) came from a study of blood T cell repertoires in COVID-19. Study background: The United States, Italy and Spain provided the acute and convalescent COVID-19 samples. T cells, B-cell-depleted T cells, or PBMCs provided the cDNA or gDNA that served as material.

CDR3 size: 15 residues. V lost 6 bases, J lost 0 bases, and 15 bases lay in between. CDR1 SNHLY and CDR2 FYNNEI come from the germline V gene. Source study methods: Amplification of reference gene primers provided the estimated nucleated cell counts. Libraries were prepared by immunoSEQ multiplex PCR; TCRdb keeps only in-frame clonotypes and omits some of them. V and J calls and clone size come straight from that table; D and trimming were deduced from the DNA. The sample records around 100,000 clones, around 81% being singletons. The receptor's source is a man in his 60s with acute or convalescent COVID-19. The sequenced material came from peripheral blood. The chain employs TRBV2 and TRBJ2-7, with a possible D match to TRBD1 (5 bases). CDR3 sequence reads: CASRETDHSSYEQYF. The CDR3 bases are TGTGCCAGCAGAGAGACAGACCATAGCTCCTACGAGCAGTACTTC.